The present entry profiles one T cell receptor beta chain with its context. Its antigen is undetermined. These data belong to a study of T-cell memory formation after mild COVID-19. Study conclusions and caveats: Some SARS-CoV-2-responding clones were already detected in memory before infection. Of the contracting clones, CD4+ ones lay mainly in CM and EM, and CD8+ ones in EMRA. CD4/CD8 balance characterized clones contracting day 15 to 85, and CD4+ skew characterized later expanders.

Germline lookup yields CDR1 SQVTM and CDR2 ANQGSEA. V shed 5 bases and J shed 5 bases, with 12 bases lying between them. The CDR3 contains 12 residues. TCRdb reanalysed the 5' RACE reads using MiXCR and keeps one entry per CDR3 protein. The table shows some 310,000 distinct CDR3 sequences, with 20% to 25% occurring only once. Sequencing was carried out using PBMCs or a T cell subset sorted from them (not recorded which). The V call is TRBV29-1, the J call TRBJ1-1; D is possibly TRBD1 (5 bases). This sequence originates from a man younger than 35 who had mild COVID-19 (a few samples of this study predate the infection). Cell type and time point are not known. CDR3 DNA: TGCAGCGTTAAATTTGGGGGGACTGAAGCTTTCTTT. It yields the protein CSVKFGGTEAFF.